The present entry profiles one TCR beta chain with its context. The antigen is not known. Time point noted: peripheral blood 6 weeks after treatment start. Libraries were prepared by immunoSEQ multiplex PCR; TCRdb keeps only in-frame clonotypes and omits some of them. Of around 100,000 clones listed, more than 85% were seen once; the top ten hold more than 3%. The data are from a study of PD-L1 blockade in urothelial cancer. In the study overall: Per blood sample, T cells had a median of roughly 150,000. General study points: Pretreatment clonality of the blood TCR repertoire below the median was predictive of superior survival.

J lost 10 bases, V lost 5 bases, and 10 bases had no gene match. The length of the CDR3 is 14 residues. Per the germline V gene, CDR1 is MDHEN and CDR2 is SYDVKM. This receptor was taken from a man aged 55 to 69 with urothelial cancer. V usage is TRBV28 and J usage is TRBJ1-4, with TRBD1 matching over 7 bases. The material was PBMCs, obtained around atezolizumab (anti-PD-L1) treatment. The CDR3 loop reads CASSPGQEFRKLFF. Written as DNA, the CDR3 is TGTGCCAGCAGTCCAGGACAGGAGTTCCGAAAACTGTTTTTT.